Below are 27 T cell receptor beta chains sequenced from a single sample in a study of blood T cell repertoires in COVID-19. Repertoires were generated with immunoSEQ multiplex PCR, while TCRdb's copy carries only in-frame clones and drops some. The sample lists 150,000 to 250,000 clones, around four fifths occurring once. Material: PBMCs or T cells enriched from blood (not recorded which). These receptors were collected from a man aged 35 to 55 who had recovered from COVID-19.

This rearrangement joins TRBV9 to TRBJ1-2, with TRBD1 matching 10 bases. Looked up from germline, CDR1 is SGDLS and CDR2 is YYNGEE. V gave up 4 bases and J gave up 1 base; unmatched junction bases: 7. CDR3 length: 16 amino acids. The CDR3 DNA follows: TGTGCCAGCAGCACGGGACAGGGGACCCTTAACTATGGCTACACCTTC. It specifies CASSTGQGTLNYGYTF.

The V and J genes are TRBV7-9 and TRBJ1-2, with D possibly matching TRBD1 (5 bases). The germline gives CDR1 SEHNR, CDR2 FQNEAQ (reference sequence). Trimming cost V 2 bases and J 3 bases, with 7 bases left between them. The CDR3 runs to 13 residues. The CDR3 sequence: CASSLQGDYGYTF. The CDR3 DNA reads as TGTGCCAGCAGCTTACAGGGTGACTATGGCTACACCTTC.

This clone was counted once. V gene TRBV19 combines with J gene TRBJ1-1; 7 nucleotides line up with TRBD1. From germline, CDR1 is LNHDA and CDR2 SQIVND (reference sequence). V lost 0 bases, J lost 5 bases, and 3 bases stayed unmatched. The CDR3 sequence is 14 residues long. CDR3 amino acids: CASSIDPDRTEAFF. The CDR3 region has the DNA TGTGCCAGTAGTATAGACCCGGACAGGACTGAAGCTTTCTTT.

The CDR3 sequence: CASGLDYQEGTEAFF. The CDR3 DNA reads TGCGCCAGCGGACTGGACTACCAGGAAGGCACTGAAGCTTTCTTT. This chain connects TRBV5-1 to TRBJ1-1; D call uncertain. In germline, CDR1 is SGHRS, CDR2 YFSETQ. Trimming took off 7 bases at V and 4 bases at J, with 20 bases between the two ends. CDR3 length: 15 amino acids.

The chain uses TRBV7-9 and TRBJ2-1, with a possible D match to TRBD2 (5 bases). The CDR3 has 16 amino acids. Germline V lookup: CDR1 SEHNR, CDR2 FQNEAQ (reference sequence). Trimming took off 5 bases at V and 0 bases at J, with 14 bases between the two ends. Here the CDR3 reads CASSPSPGSSYNEQFF. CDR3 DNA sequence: TGTGCCAGCAGCCCTAGCCCGGGGAGCTCCTACAATGAGCAGTTCTTC.

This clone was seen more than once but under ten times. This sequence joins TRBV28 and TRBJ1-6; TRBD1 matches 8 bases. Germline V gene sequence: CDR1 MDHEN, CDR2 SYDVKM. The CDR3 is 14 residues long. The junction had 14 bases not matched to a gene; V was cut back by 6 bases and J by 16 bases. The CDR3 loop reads CASSRTGNFAPLHF. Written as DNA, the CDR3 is TGTGCCAGCAGCCGGACAGGGAACTTTGCCCCTCTCCACTTT.

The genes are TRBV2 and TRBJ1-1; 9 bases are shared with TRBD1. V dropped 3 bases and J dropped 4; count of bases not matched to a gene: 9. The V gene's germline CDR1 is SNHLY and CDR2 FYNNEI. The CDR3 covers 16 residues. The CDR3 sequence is CASSDGSRDRVTEAFF. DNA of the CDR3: TGTGCCAGCAGTGACGGCTCCCGGGACAGGGTCACTGAAGCTTTCTTT. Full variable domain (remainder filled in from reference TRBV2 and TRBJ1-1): EPEVTQTPSHQVTQMGQEVILRCVPISNHLYFYWYRQILGQKVEFLVSFYNNEISEKSEIFDDQFSVERPDGSNFTLKIRSTKLEDSAMYFCASSDGSRDRVTEAFFGQGTRLTVV.

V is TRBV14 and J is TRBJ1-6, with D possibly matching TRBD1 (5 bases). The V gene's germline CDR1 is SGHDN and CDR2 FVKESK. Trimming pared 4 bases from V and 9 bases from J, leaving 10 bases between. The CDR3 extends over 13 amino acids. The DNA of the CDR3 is TGTGCCAGCAGCCTCCTAAGGGGTTCACCCCTCCACTTT. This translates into CASSLLRGSPLHF.

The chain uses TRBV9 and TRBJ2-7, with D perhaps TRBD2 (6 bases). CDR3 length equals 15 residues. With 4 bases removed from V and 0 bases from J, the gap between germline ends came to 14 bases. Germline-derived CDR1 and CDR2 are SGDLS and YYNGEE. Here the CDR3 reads CASSPPSASSYEQYF. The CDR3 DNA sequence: TGTGCCAGCAGCCCCCCTAGCGCGAGCTCCTACGAGCAGTACTTC.

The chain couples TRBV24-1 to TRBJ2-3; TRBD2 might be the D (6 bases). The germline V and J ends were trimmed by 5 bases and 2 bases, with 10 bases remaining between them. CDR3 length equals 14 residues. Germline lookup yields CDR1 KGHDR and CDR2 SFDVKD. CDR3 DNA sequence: TGTGCCACCAGTGGAGTAGCGGTCACAGATACGCAGTATTTT. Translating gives CATSGVAVTDTQYF.

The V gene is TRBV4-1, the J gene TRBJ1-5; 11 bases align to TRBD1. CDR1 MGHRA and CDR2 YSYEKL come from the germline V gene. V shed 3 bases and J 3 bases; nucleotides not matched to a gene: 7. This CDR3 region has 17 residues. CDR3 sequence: CASSQLGGQGVNQPQHF. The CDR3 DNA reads TGCGCCAGCAGCCAGTTGGGGGGACAGGGGGTCAATCAGCCCCAGCATTTT.

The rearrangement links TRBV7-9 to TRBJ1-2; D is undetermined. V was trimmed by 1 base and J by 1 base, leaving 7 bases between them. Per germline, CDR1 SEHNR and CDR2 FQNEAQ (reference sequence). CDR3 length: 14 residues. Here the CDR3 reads CASSLGGFNYGYTF. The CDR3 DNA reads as TGTGCCAGCAGCTTAGGAGGCTTTAACTATGGCTACACCTTC.

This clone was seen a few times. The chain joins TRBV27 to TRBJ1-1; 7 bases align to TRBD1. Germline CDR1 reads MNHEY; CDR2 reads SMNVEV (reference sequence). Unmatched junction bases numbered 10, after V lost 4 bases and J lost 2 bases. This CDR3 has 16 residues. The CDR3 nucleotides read TGTGCCAGCAGTTCTCCGGGACAGAACACAAACACTGAAGCTTTCTTT. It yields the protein CASSSPGQNTNTEAFF.

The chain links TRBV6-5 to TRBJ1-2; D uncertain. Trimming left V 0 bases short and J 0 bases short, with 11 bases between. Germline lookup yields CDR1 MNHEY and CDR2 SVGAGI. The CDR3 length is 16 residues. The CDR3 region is CASSYSKVGANYGYTF. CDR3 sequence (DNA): TGTGCCAGCAGTTACTCGAAAGTCGGGGCTAACTATGGCTACACCTTC.

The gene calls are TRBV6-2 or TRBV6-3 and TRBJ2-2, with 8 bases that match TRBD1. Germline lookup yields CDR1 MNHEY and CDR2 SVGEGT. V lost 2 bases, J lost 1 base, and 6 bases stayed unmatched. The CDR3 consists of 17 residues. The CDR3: CASSYGSGTGNTGELFF. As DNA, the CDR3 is TGTGCCAGCAGTTACGGTTCAGGGACAGGGAACACCGGGGAGCTGTTTTTT.

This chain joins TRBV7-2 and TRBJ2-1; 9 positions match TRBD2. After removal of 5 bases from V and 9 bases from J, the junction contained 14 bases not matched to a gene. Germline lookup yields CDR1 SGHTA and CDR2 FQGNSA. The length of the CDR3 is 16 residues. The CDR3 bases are TGTGCCAGCAGCCCCCAAGGGGCTAGCGGGATAGGTGAGCAGTTCTTC. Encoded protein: CASSPQGASGIGEQFF.

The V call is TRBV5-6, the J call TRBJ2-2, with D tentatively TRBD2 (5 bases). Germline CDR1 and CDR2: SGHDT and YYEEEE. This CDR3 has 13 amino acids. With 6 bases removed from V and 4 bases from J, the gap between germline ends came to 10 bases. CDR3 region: CASNILGTGELFF. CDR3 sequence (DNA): TGTGCCAGCAACATACTAGGCACCGGGGAGCTGTTTTTT.

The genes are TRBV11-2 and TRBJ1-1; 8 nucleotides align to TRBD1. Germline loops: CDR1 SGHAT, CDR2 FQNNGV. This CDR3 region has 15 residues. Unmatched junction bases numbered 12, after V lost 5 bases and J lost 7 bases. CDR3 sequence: CASSQGAAWGGEAFF. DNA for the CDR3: TGTGCCAGCAGCCAGGGGGCCGCCTGGGGGGGTGAAGCTTTCTTT.

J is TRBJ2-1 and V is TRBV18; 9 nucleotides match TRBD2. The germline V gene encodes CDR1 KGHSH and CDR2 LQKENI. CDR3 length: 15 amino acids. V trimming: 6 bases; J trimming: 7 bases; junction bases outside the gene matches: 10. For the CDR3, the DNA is TGTGCCAGCTCGGCGAGGCGGGAGGGCGGAAATGAGCAGTTCTTC. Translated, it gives CASSARREGGNEQFF. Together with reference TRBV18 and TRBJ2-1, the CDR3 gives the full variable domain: NAGVMQNPRHLVRRRGQEARLRCSPMKGHSHVYWYRQLPEEGLKFMVYLQKENIIDESGMPKERFSAEFPKEGPSILRIQQVVRGDSAAYFCASSARREGGNEQFFGPGTRLTVL.

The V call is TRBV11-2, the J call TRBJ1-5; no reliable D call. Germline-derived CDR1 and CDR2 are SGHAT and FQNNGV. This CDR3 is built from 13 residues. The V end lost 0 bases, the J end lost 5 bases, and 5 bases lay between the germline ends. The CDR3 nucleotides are TGTGCCAGCAGCTTAGATAGTTATCAGCCCCAGCATTTT. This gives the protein CASSLDSYQPQHF.

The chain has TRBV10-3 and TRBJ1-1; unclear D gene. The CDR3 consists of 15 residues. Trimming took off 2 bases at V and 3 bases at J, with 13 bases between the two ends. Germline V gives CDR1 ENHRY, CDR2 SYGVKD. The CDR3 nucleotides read TGTGCCATCAGTGAGAGATCGGGTACCCACACTGAAGCTTTCTTT. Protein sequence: CAISERSGTHTEAFF.

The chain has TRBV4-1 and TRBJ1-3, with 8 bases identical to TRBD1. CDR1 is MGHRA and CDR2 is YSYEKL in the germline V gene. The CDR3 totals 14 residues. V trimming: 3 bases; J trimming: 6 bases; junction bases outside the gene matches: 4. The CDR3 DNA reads TGCGCCAGCAGCCACAGGGGGCGAGAAAACACCATATATTTT. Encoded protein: CASSHRGRENTIYF.

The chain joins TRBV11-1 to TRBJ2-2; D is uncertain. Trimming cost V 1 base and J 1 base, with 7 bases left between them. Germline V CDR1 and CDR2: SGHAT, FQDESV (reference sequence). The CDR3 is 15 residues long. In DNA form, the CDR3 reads TGTGCCAGCAGCTTAGAACTGCTGAACACCGGGGAGCTGTTTTTT. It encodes CASSLELLNTGELFF. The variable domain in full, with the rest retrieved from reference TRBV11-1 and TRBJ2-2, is EAEVAQSPRYKITEKSQAVAFWCDPISGHATLYWYRQILGQGPELLVQFQDESVVDDSQLPKDRFSAERLKGVDSTLKIQPAELGDSAMYLCASSLELLNTGELFFGEGSRLTVL.

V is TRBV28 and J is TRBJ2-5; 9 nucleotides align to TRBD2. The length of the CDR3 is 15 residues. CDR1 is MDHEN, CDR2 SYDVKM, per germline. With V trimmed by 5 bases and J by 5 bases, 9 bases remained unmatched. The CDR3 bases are TGTGCCAGCAGTCCTGCGGGGGGGAGGCAGGAGACCCAGTACTTC. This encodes CASSPAGGRQETQYF.

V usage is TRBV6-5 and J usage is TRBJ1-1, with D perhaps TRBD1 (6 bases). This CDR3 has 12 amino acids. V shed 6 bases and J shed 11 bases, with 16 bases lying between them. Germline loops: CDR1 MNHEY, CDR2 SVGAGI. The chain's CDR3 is CASRKLGGRAFF. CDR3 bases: TGTGCCAGCAGAAAATTGGGGGGGCGTGCTTTCTTT.

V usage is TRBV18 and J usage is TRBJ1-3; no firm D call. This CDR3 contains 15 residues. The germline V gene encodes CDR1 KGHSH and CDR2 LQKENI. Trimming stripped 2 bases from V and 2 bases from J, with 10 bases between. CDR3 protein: CASSPELLAGNTIYF. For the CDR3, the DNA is TGTGCCAGCTCACCAGAGCTGCTAGCTGGAAACACCATATATTTT. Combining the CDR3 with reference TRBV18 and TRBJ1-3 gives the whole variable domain NAGVMQNPRHLVRRRGQEARLRCSPMKGHSHVYWYRQLPEEGLKFMVYLQKENIIDESGMPKERFSAEFPKEGPSILRIQQVVRGDSAAYFCASSPELLAGNTIYFGEGSWLTVV.

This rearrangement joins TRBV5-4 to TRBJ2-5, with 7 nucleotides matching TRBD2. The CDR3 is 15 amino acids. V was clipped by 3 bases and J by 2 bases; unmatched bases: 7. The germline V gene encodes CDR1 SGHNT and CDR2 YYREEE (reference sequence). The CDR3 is CASSWGGREQETQYF. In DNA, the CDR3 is TGTGCCAGCAGCTGGGGGGGACGGGAGCAAGAGACCCAGTACTTC.